What follows are 23 T cell receptor beta chains derived from one specimen sequenced in a study of HIV-infected children after antiretroviral therapy interruption. Treatment given: PENTA 11 planned treatment interruption arm or continuous ART arm. RNA-based 3' RACE libraries used unique molecular identifiers. TCRdb itself ran the 3' RACE reads through MiXCR, one entry per CDR3 protein. The repertoire has about 40,000 distinct CDR3 sequences, approximately 7% of them found once; the top ten carry approximately 0.97%. Material: CD45RA+ CD4+ T cells from PBMCs, pooled from several time points, obtained from a donor given antiretroviral therapy, either interrupted or continuous. Subset reported: naive CD4+ CD45RA+ CD45RO- T cells. The receptors shown here come from a pool of human donors with HIV.

In this sample, this clonotype turned up many times. J is TRBJ1-5 and V is TRBV28; unclear D gene. V shed 3 bases and J shed 4 bases, with 13 bases lying between them. CDR1 and CDR2 from the germline V gene are MDHEN and SYDVKM. This CDR3 region has 15 residues. The CDR3 reads CASSFYDVGNQPQHF. CDR3 coding DNA: TGTGCCAGCAGTTTCTATGATGTTGGGAATCAGCCCCAGCATTTT.

This clonotype rates as medium-sized. One end of the junction does not line up with germline, which may come from a read error. V gene TRBV4-2 combines with J gene TRBJ2-5, with D possibly matching TRBD1 (6 bases). The CDR3 is 15 amino acids. Germline V gives CDR1 LGHNA, CDR2 YNFKEQ. CDR3 sequence (DNA): TGTGCCAGCAGCCAAGAACAGGGTAACCAAGACACCCAGTACTTT. Its protein is CASSQEQGNQDTQYF.

This clonotype was seen a handful of times. This chain joins TRBV12-5 and TRBJ2-4; D gene unclear. V lost 4 bases to trimming and J lost 7 bases, with 11 bases between them. Germline V gene lookup returns CDR1 LGHNT and CDR2 FRNRAP. The CDR3 has 13 residues. CDR3 sequence reads: CASGSTRRNIQYF. The CDR3 DNA is TGTGCTAGTGGTTCCACCCGAAGGAACATTCAGTACTTC.

There are many counts of this clonotype. The rearrangement joins TRBV4-3 to TRBJ1-1; D ambiguous. Trimming cost V 0 bases and J 1 base, with 9 bases left between them. Per the germline V gene, CDR1 is LGHNA and CDR2 is YSLEER. This CDR3 comprises 15 residues. The CDR3 sequence: CASSQDHRGNTEAFF. Here the CDR3 DNA reads TGCGCCAGCAGCCAAGATCACCGGGGGAACACTGAAGCTTTCTTT.

A few counts support this clonotype. The V and J genes are TRBV4-1 and TRBJ1-1, with D tentatively TRBD1 (6 bases). V was cut by 4 bases and J by 1 base, with 16 bases left in between. This CDR3 comprises 16 residues. Germline loops: CDR1 MGHRA, CDR2 YSYEKL. CDR3 DNA sequence: TGCGCCAGCAGCCCTATTCCCAGGGGAGGGAACACTGAAGCTTTCTTT. It translates to CASSPIPRGGNTEAFF.

This clonotype was seen a few times. The V call is TRBV10-3, the J call TRBJ2-7; D unresolved. Trimming took off 2 bases at V and 3 bases at J, with 5 bases between the two ends. Germline values: CDR1 ENHRY, CDR2 SYGVKD. The CDR3 runs 12 residues. The CDR3 protein is CAISEPNYEQYF. The CDR3 bases are TGTGCCATCAGTGAGCCAAACTACGAGCAGTACTTC.

This clonotype was seen many times. The CDR3 reads CASSHSRDSTGELFF. The CDR3 DNA reads as TGTGCCAGCAGCCATTCCCGGGACAGCACCGGGGAGCTGTTTTTT. This rearrangement joins TRBV6-1 to TRBJ2-2, with TRBD1 matching 7 bases. CDR3 size: 15 residues. The V segment lost 6 bases and the J segment 4 bases; nucleotides outside the gene matches: 8. The V gene's germline CDR1 is MNHNS and CDR2 SASEGT.

The sample holds a few counts of this clonotype. The genes are TRBV12-3 or TRBV12-4 and TRBJ1-4, with D unresolved. The CDR3 length is 12 residues. Deletions cut 1 base from V and 7 bases from J, with 4 bases between. The chain's CDR3 is CASSLDGEKLFF. CDR3 sequence (DNA): TGTGCCAGCAGTTTAGACGGTGAAAAACTGTTTTTT.

A few counts support this clonotype. The chain links TRBV7-9 to TRBJ1-5; 9 positions agree with TRBD1. CDR3 length: 15 residues. Losses at the gene ends were 5 bases for V and 4 bases for J; bases not matched to a gene: 6. The germline V gene encodes CDR1 SEHNR and CDR2 FQNEAQ (reference sequence). The CDR3 coding sequence is TGTGCCAGCAGCACAGGACAGGGGTGGAATCAGCCCCAGCATTTT. This gives the protein CASSTGQGWNQPQHF.

This clonotype was observed many times. The chain couples TRBV6-6 to TRBJ2-4, with TRBD1 matching 7 bases. The CDR3 is made up of 14 amino acids. Germline loops: CDR1 MNHNY, CDR2 SVGAGI (reference sequence). The V gene end was trimmed by 6 bases and the J gene end by 3 bases; junction bases not matched to a gene: 5. The DNA for the CDR3 is TGTGCCAGCAGGGCCGGGACAGACAAAAACATTCAGTACTTC. Residues: CASRAGTDKNIQYF.

This clonotype was observed at least ten times. V usage is TRBV6-2 or TRBV6-3 and J usage is TRBJ2-7; no definite D call. V lost 5 bases to trimming and J lost 5 bases, with 7 bases between them. Germline V gene lookup returns CDR1 MNHEY and CDR2 SVGEGT. This CDR3 is built from 11 residues. In nucleotides, the CDR3 is TGTGCCAGCAGTAGGATTAACGAGCAGTACTTC. Translation: CASSRINEQYF.

This clonotype has ten or more counts. This chain connects TRBV2 to TRBJ1-4; a weak D match, TRBD1 (5 bases). The CDR3 contains 13 residues. Trimming shortened V by 6 bases and J by 7 bases, and 12 bases separated the two germline ends. Germline V CDR1 and CDR2: SNHLY, FYNNEI. CDR3 in DNA: TGTGCCAGCAGATCACAGGAACGTGAAAAACTGTTTTTT. This encodes CASRSQEREKLFF.

This clonotype was detected only a few times. The chain's CDR3 is CASSQALTVTEAFF. CDR3 nucleotide sequence: TGTGCCAGCAGCCAAGCCCTCACGGTGACTGAAGCTTTCTTT. The genes are TRBV14 and TRBJ1-1; no reliable D call. V was trimmed by 1 base and J by 5 bases, leaving 11 bases between them. This CDR3 is 14 amino acids long. Germline lookup yields CDR1 SGHDN and CDR2 FVKESK.

This clonotype was seen more than once but under ten times. The chain is built from TRBV11-2 and TRBJ1-4; D gene unclear. This CDR3 spans 15 amino acids. V was pared by 1 base and J by 7 bases, with 13 bases between. Per the germline V gene, CDR1 is SGHAT and CDR2 is FQNNGV. CDR3 sequence: CASSLGAGRGEKLFF. The CDR3 DNA follows: TGTGCCAGCAGCTTAGGCGCAGGCCGGGGTGAAAAACTGTTTTTT.

The chain links TRBV20-1 to TRBJ2-7; TRBD2 agrees at 12 bases. J lost 0 bases, V lost 6 bases, and 3 bases had no gene match. Germline V lookup: CDR1 DFQATT, CDR2 SNEGSKA (reference sequence). The CDR3 is 14 amino acids. The CDR3 protein is CSAAGLAGSYEQYF. The CDR3 bases are TGCAGTGCCGCGGGACTAGCGGGCTCCTACGAGCAGTACTTC.

This clonotype was counted at least ten times. The CDR3 loop reads CASSYARDRGRHEQYF. The CDR3 nucleotides read TGTGCCAGCAGTTACGCTCGGGACAGGGGTCGCCACGAGCAGTACTTC. This chain joins TRBV6-5 and TRBJ2-7, with TRBD1 matching 10 bases. With V trimmed by 2 bases and J by 5 bases, 9 bases remained unmatched. The CDR3 covers 16 residues. Germline V gene lookup returns CDR1 MNHEY and CDR2 SVGAGI.

V gene TRBV10-1 combines with J gene TRBJ1-1; 10 bases match TRBD1. The length of the CDR3 is 15 residues. V was pared by 5 bases and J by 6 bases, with 9 bases of the junction left unmatched. Germline V gene sequence: CDR1 WNHNN, CDR2 SYGVQD (reference sequence). The CDR3 nucleotides are TGCGCCAGCAGTTCCCAGGGACAGGGGATCTCTGAAGCTTTCTTT. Translating it yields CASSSQGQGISEAFF.

This clonotype was counted many times. CDR3 region: CASSSGPENTEAFF. The CDR3 region has the DNA TGTGCCAGCAGCTCCGGGCCGGAGAACACTGAAGCTTTCTTT. The chain employs TRBV7-9 and TRBJ1-1; unclear D gene. Germline CDR1 is SEHNR and CDR2 is FQNEAQ (reference sequence). Trimming stripped 4 bases from V and 1 base from J, with 10 bases between. The CDR3 runs 14 residues.

This clonotype occurred many times. V and J are TRBV6-5 and TRBJ2-4, with 10 bases lining up with TRBD1. The J segment lost 6 bases and the V segment lost 6 bases, leaving 8 bases of the junction unmatched. The CDR3 length is 15 residues. Germline lookup yields CDR1 MNHEY and CDR2 SVGAGI. The CDR3 spells CASSIDRGLGNIQYF. The CDR3 DNA follows: TGTGCCAGCAGCATTGACAGGGGGCTCGGAAACATTCAGTACTTC.

At least ten counts were recorded for this clonotype. The chain couples TRBV6-5 to TRBJ2-7; 11 bases line up with TRBD1. The CDR3 has 14 residues. CDR1 is MNHEY, CDR2 SVGAGI, per germline. V lost 7 bases to trimming and J lost 5 bases; unmatched junction nucleotides: 7. The CDR3 region has the DNA TGTGCCAGCACCTCGGACAGGGGGCCCAACGAGCAGTACTTC. Translating gives CASTSDRGPNEQYF.

This clonotype was detected ten times or more. The chain combines TRBV2 with TRBJ2-7; tentative D call: TRBD2 (6 bases). The germline CDR1 and CDR2 sequences are SNHLY and FYNNEI. CDR3 length equals 15 residues. The V gene lost 5 bases and the J gene lost 0 bases, with 14 bases spanning the gap. This chain's CDR3 is CASSSLAPSSYEQYF. In DNA form, the CDR3 reads TGTGCCAGCAGTTCTCTAGCGCCCAGCTCCTACGAGCAGTACTTC.

The sample holds many counts of this clonotype. The chain has TRBV10-3 and TRBJ1-1; D may be TRBD1 (5 bases). There are 16 residues in the CDR3. Germline assignment: CDR1 ENHRY and CDR2 SYGVKD. V gave up 5 bases and J gave up 2 bases, with 18 bases separating them. The CDR3 DNA reads as TGTGCCATCAGTCTCAGAGGGGTCAACGTAAACACTGAAGCTTTCTTT. The encoded protein is CAISLRGVNVNTEAFF.

This clonotype was observed a handful of times. The chain recombines TRBV28 with TRBJ2-7; the match to TRBD2 covers 10 bases. V lost 1 base, J lost 2 bases, and 2 bases stayed unmatched. Germline CDR1 and CDR2: MDHEN and SYDVKM. There are 15 residues in the CDR3. The CDR3 reads CASSLYLAGAYEQYF. As DNA, the CDR3 is TGTGCCAGCAGTTTATACCTAGCGGGGGCCTACGAGCAGTACTTC. Full variable domain (remainder filled in from reference TRBV28 and TRBJ2-7): DVKVTQSSRYLVKRTGEKVFLECVQDMDHENMFWYRQDPGLGLRLIYFSYDVKMKEKGDIPEGYSVSREKKERFSLILESASTNQTSMYLCASSLYLAGAYEQYFGPGTRLTVT.